This T cell receptor beta chain was documented in a study of blood T cells in healthy people across ages. General study findings and limits: TCR beta diversity was tightly associated with the proportion of naive T cells.

Next came a second PCR, run for roughly 6 to 11 cycles, which used a sample-barcoded 5' primer along with a J-beta primer mix. Each CDR3 protein gets one entry after TCRdb re-called the 5' RACE reads with MiXCR. Of roughly 800,000 distinct CDR3 sequences in the sample, roughly 35% were seen once. The germline CDR1 and CDR2 sequences are MNHNS and SASEGT. J gave up 0 bases and V 8 bases, and 10 bases lay outside the gene matches. CDR3 length: 17 residues. This clonotype has just one count. What it binds is not known. The specimen was blood. The TCR sequence derives from a man between 18 and 35 years old in good health. The rearrangement links TRBV6-1 to TRBJ2-4; 10 bases match TRBD2. CDR3 DNA: TGTGCCAGCTTAGGACTAGCGGACCATCTAGCCAAAAACATTCAGTACTTC. It yields the protein CASLGLADHLAKNIQYF.